What follows are 28 T cell receptor beta chains derived from one specimen sequenced in a study of cytomegalovirus exposure and HLA in healthy donors. A multiplex PCR was run with 60 Vbeta primers and 13 Jbeta primers. Sequencing was performed with immunoSEQ multiplex PCR; in TCRdb, only in-frame clones are kept and a portion is missing. The sample contains 160,000 or so clones, roughly 79% of which appear only once. Sequenced material: PBMCs. The receptors stem from a woman between 40 and 55 years old in good health and CMV-seropositive.

The chain recombines TRBV27 with TRBJ1-1; weak D call: TRBD1 (6 bases). Trimming pared 6 bases from V and 6 bases from J, leaving 11 bases between. This CDR3 comprises 12 residues. The germline V gene has CDR1 MNHEY and CDR2 SMNVEV (reference sequence). The CDR3 loop reads CASRRGGAEAFF. As DNA, the CDR3 is TGTGCCAGCAGAAGGGGGGGAGCTGAAGCTTTCTTT.

This clone was recorded once. The genes are TRBV10-1 and TRBJ1-2; D uncertain. This CDR3 has 13 amino acids. Trimming removed 1 base from V and 8 bases from J, with 11 bases in between. Germline-derived CDR1 and CDR2 are WNHNN and SYGVQD (reference sequence). The CDR3 reads CASSEWRRGGYTF. The CDR3 bases are TGCGCCAGCAGTGAGTGGAGGCGCGGAGGCTACACCTTC.

The rearrangement links TRBV19 to TRBJ1-1; D is ambiguous. V was clipped by 5 bases and J by 6 bases, with 19 bases between them. The CDR3 consists of 15 residues. From germline, CDR1 is LNHDA and CDR2 SQIVND (reference sequence). CDR3 residues: CASSRMGPGPSEAFF. Written as DNA, the CDR3 is TGTGCCAGTAGTCGGATGGGTCCGGGTCCTTCTGAAGCTTTCTTT.

This clone was counted once. V gene TRBV4-2 combines with J gene TRBJ2-2; the match to TRBD2 covers 9 bases. CDR1 is LGHNA and CDR2 is YNFKEQ in the germline V gene. Unmatched junction bases numbered 8, after V lost 1 base and J lost 5 bases. The CDR3 is made up of 17 amino acids. The CDR3 DNA follows: TGTGCCAGCAGCCAAGGCTTAGGACTAGCGAGAACCGGGGAGCTGTTTTTT. Protein product: CASSQGLGLARTGELFF.

The chain recombines TRBV4-2 with TRBJ1-2; no clear D gene. CDR3 length: 12 residues. Germline-derived CDR1 and CDR2 are LGHNA and YNFKEQ. V lost 5 bases and J lost 2, with 6 bases in between. CDR3 amino acids: CASSSPNYGYTF. CDR3 coding DNA: TGTGCCAGCAGCTCCCCGAACTATGGCTACACCTTC.

This chain connects TRBV2 to TRBJ1-6; D is possibly TRBD1 (6 bases). This CDR3 has 15 amino acids. The V end was cut by 6 bases, the J end by 10 bases, with 19 bases between. Germline V gene lookup returns CDR1 SNHLY and CDR2 FYNNEI. In DNA form, the CDR3 reads TGTGCCAGCAGCGCAACAGGGTTACCAGGATCACCCCTCCACTTT. Translating it yields CASSATGLPGSPLHF.

V gene TRBV15 combines with J gene TRBJ1-2; TRBD1 is a possible D gene (6 bases). Per the germline V gene, CDR1 is LNHNV and CDR2 is YYDKDF (reference sequence). This CDR3 is built from 16 residues. V dropped 1 base and J dropped 3 bases, with 15 bases sitting between them. The DNA for the CDR3 is TGTGCCACCAGCAGAGGGGGGCTTAGAGGAGACTATGGCTACACCTTC. It is translated as CATSRGGLRGDYGYTF.

The rearrangement uses TRBV19 and TRBJ2-2; D remains unclear. Germline CDR1 LNHDA, CDR2 SQIVND (reference sequence). This CDR3 region has 14 residues. Trimming left V 3 bases short and J 4 bases short, with 9 bases between. In nucleotides, the CDR3 is TGTGCCAGTAGTATTTTAACAGCCACCGGGGAGCTGTTTTTT. Its translation is CASSILTATGELFF. The complete variable domain, with remaining parts taken from reference TRBV19 and TRBJ2-2, reads DGGITQSPKYLFRKEGQNVTLSCEQNLNHDAMYWYRQDPGQGLRLIYYSQIVNDFQKGDIAEGYSVSREKKESFPLTVTSAQKNPTAFYLCASSILTATGELFFGEGSRLTVL.

This clone appeared a few times. This chain joins TRBV16 and TRBJ1-2; D not certain. The CDR3 loop spans 12 amino acids. V lost 3 bases and J 9 bases, leaving 11 bases between the germline ends. In germline, CDR1 is KGHSY, CDR2 FQNENV. The DNA of the CDR3 is TGTGCCAGCAGCCAGGAGGGTGTGAGCTACACCTTC. It codes for CASSQEGVSYTF.

This clone was seen only a few times. This chain links TRBV28 with TRBJ1-2; no definite D call. This CDR3 spans 13 amino acids. The V and J ends lost 5 bases and 7 bases respectively, with 14 bases between them. CDR1 MDHEN and CDR2 SYDVKM come from the germline V gene. The CDR3 DNA follows: TGTGCCAGCAGTGGCGAGGCAGTAGGTGGCTACACCTTC. This gives the protein CASSGEAVGGYTF.

Comments on this clone: One end of the junction is discordant with germline, which a read error may explain. The chain carries TRBV7-3 and TRBJ1-6; no definite D call. The CDR3 spans 13 residues. Germline V gene lookup returns CDR1 SGHTA and CDR2 FQGTGA. This CDR3 is CSSSLVSDSPLHF. DNA of the CDR3: TGTTCCAGCAGCTTAGTTTCGGATTCACCCCTCCACTTT.

The rearrangement uses TRBV6-5 and TRBJ2-5; 7 bases agree with TRBD1. The J call could be wrong; TRBJ2-7 is a better fit for the DNA end. This CDR3 spans 15 amino acids. Germline loops: CDR1 MNHEY, CDR2 SVGAGI. The CDR3 loop is CASSSTGTASYEQYF. CDR3 DNA sequence: TGTGCCAGCAGTAGCACCGGGACAGCCAGCTACGAGCAGTACTTC.

The gene calls are TRBV2 and TRBJ1-1; a possible D gene is TRBD1 (5 bases). V was pared by 7 bases and J by 3 bases, with 15 bases between. The CDR3 length is 14 residues. Germline V gene data show CDR1 as SNHLY and CDR2 as FYNNEI. CDR3 in amino acids: CASTTQGTDTEAFF. The CDR3 region has the DNA TGTGCCAGCACCACCCAGGGTACGGACACTGAAGCTTTCTTT.

V and J are TRBV30 and TRBJ1-5, with D perhaps matching TRBD1 (5 bases). With 2 bases removed from V and 4 bases from J, the gap between germline ends came to 9 bases. Germline assignment: CDR1 GTSNPN and CDR2 SVGIG (reference sequence). CDR3 length equals 13 residues. Written as DNA, the CDR3 is TGTGCCTGGAGTCCATCAGGGAATCAGCCCCAGCATTTT. Protein: CAWSPSGNQPQHF.

The V gene is TRBV19, the J gene TRBJ2-2; 7 bases fit TRBD2. Germline CDR1 reads LNHDA; CDR2 reads SQIVND (reference sequence). With V trimmed by 7 bases and J by 0 bases, 11 bases remained unmatched. This CDR3 is 17 amino acids long. CDR3 protein: CASNPSGVGANTGELFF. CDR3 DNA: TGTGCCAGTAACCCAAGCGGGGTTGGCGCGAACACCGGGGAGCTGTTTTTT.

The chain uses TRBV7-2 and TRBJ2-1; 7 bases are shared with TRBD2. CDR1 and CDR2 from the germline V gene are SGHTA and FQGNSA. CDR3 length: 18 residues. Unmatched junction bases numbered 15, after V lost 2 bases and J lost 5 bases. The CDR3 nucleotides are TGTGCCAGCAGCTTATGGTTCCTATCGGGGGGACTTAACAATGAGCAGTTCTTC. It codes for CASSLWFLSGGLNNEQFF.

V is TRBV28 and J is TRBJ1-2; tentative D call: TRBD1 (5 bases). Germline lookup yields CDR1 MDHEN and CDR2 SYDVKM. Deletions cut 5 bases from V and 6 bases from J, with 13 bases between. The CDR3 is 13 amino acids. The CDR3 loop is CASSDPGRNGYTF. The CDR3 DNA reads as TGTGCCAGCAGTGATCCAGGGAGGAATGGCTACACCTTC.

This clone was found once. V and J are TRBV29-1 and TRBJ2-6, with no clear D. V lost 0 bases and J lost 2, with 5 bases in between. Germline assignment: CDR1 SQVTM and CDR2 ANQGSEA. The CDR3 covers 14 residues. As DNA, the CDR3 is TGCAGCGTTGAAGAGAGAGCTGGGGCCAACGTCCTGACTTTC. Residues: CSVEERAGANVLTF.

This chain connects TRBV30 to TRBJ1-4, with D unresolved. Germline values: CDR1 GTSNPN, CDR2 SVGIG (reference sequence). The CDR3 is 12 residues long. V lost 4 bases, J lost 8 bases, and 11 bases lay in between. CDR3 in amino acids: CAWMPGREKLFF. CDR3 in DNA: TGTGCCTGGATGCCGGGTCGGGAAAAACTGTTTTTT.

The chain employs TRBV27 and TRBJ2-3; possibly TRBD1 for D (6 bases). V was trimmed by 6 bases and J by 2 bases, leaving 21 bases between them. The CDR3 is 17 residues long. CDR1 and CDR2 (germline): MNHEY, SMNVEV (reference sequence). CDR3 DNA sequence: TGTGCCAGCAGCCCAGCCCCACAGGGACACTACACAGATACGCAGTATTTT. Translation: CASSPAPQGHYTDTQYF.

V is TRBV19 and J is TRBJ2-3, with TRBD1 matching 7 bases. V lost 4 bases and J lost 3; bases outside the gene matches: 10. Germline-derived CDR1 and CDR2 are LNHDA and SQIVND (reference sequence). The CDR3 loop spans 16 amino acids. The CDR3 region is CASSTWTGLGTDTQYF. CDR3 sequence (DNA): TGTGCCAGTAGTACCTGGACAGGACTCGGTACAGATACGCAGTATTTT. The entire variable domain, with the rest obtained from reference TRBV19 and TRBJ2-3, is as follows: DGGITQSPKYLFRKEGQNVTLSCEQNLNHDAMYWYRQDPGQGLRLIYYSQIVNDFQKGDIAEGYSVSREKKESFPLTVTSAQKNPTAFYLCASSTWTGLGTDTQYFGPGTRLTVL.

CDR3: CAITGDASSPLHF. The CDR3 DNA reads as TGTGCCATCACCGGGGATGCGAGTTCACCCCTCCACTTT. The rearrangement uses TRBV10-3 and TRBJ1-6; D not resolved. The V gene's germline CDR1 is ENHRY and CDR2 SYGVKD. Trimming pared 7 bases from V and 9 bases from J, leaving 13 bases between. The CDR3 contains 13 residues.

The J gene is TRBJ2-7, the V gene TRBV5-1, with a weak D call TRBD2 (5 bases). The CDR3 has 12 residues. Germline V lookup: CDR1 SGHRS, CDR2 YFSETQ. Trimming left V 5 bases short and J 3 bases short, with 9 bases between. The CDR3 here is CASRDGGYEQYF. The CDR3 DNA reads as TGCGCCAGCAGAGACGGAGGCTACGAGCAGTACTTC.

As to this clone: An end of the junction does not agree with germline; a read error may underlie this. The CDR3 loop is CSSSLRPSFGEVTEAFF. The CDR3, as DNA: TGTTCCAGCAGCTTAAGGCCCTCTTTTGGAGAGGTGACTGAAGCTTTCTTT. This chain uses TRBV7-9 with TRBJ1-1; D is uncertain. The CDR3 runs to 17 residues. Per the germline V gene, CDR1 is SEHNR and CDR2 is FQNEAQ (reference sequence).

The CDR3 sequence is CASSRRTGADTEAFF. In DNA form, the CDR3 reads TGTGCCAGCTCACGCAGGACAGGGGCGGACACTGAAGCTTTCTTT. J is TRBJ1-1 and V is TRBV18; 9 bases line up with TRBD1. Germline CDR1 KGHSH, CDR2 LQKENI. The V gene end was trimmed by 4 bases and the J gene end by 3 bases; junction bases not matched to a gene: 6. The CDR3 contains 15 residues.

The chain recombines TRBV27 with TRBJ1-6; 7 nucleotides match TRBD1. Germline loops: CDR1 MNHEY, CDR2 SMNVEV (reference sequence). V gave up 0 bases and J gave up 6 bases; unmatched junction bases: 5. The CDR3 totals 16 residues. Here the CDR3 reads CASSLSPNRGNSPLHF. DNA of the CDR3: TGTGCCAGCAGTTTATCCCCCAACAGGGGTAATTCACCCCTCCACTTT.

V is TRBV19 and J is TRBJ1-5; D call uncertain. The CDR3 has 13 amino acids. Trimming left V 5 bases short and J 3 bases short, with 8 bases between. CDR1 LNHDA and CDR2 SQIVND come from the germline V gene (reference sequence). CDR3 sequence reads: CASSFSLNQPQHF. The CDR3 nucleotides read TGTGCCAGTAGTTTCAGTCTCAATCAGCCCCAGCATTTT.

The chain combines TRBV30 with TRBJ1-2; TRBD1 is a possible D gene (5 bases). CDR3 length equals 15 residues. Trimming pared 7 bases from V and 5 bases from J, leaving 23 bases between. The germline gives CDR1 GTSNPN, CDR2 SVGIG (reference sequence). This CDR3 reads CALSLGGTATYGYTF. CDR3 in DNA: TGTGCCTTATCCCTCGGGGGAACAGCGACGTATGGCTACACCTTC. The full variable domain, completed using reference TRBV30 and TRBJ1-2, is SQTIHQWPATLVQPVGSPLSLECTVEGTSNPNLYWYRQAAGRGLQLLFYSVGIGQISSEVPQNLSASRPQDRQFILSSKKLLLSDSGFYLCALSLGGTATYGYTFGSGTRLTVV.